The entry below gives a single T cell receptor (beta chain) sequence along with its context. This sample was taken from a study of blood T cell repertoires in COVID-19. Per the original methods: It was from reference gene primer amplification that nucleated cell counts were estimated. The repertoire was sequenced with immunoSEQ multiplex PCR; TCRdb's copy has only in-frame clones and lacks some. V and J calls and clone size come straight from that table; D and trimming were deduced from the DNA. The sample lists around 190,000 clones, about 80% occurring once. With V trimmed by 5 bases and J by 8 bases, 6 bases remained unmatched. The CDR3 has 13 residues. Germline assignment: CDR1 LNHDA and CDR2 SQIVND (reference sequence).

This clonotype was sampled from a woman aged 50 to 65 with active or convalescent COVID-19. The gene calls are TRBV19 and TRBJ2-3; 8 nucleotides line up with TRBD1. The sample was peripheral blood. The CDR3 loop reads CASSSRQGTTQYF. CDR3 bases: TGTGCCAGTAGTTCTCGACAGGGGACTACGCAGTATTTT.